This T cell receptor beta chain originates from a study of metastatic and nonmetastatic thyroid tumors. Across the whole study: From malignant and benign thyroid patients, repertoires in blood and in tumor or nodule tissue were compared.

This clone has ten or more counts. No antigen is known for it. No treatment had been given to any patient before thyroid surgery. General observations from the study: It was reportedly found that TCR beta diversity was significantly higher in malignant thyroid tumors than in benign nodules, a difference seen in both blood and tumor samples.

Study processing details: Across clinicopathological groups, CDR3 differences served as the basis for building a distant-metastasis classifier for papillary thyroid cancer. TCRdb re-analyzed the PCR reads using MiXCR. None of the V and J calls come from the authors' own analysis; TCRdb made them. The sample contains about 21,000 clones, approximately 28% of which appear only once. This sequence originates from a male donor with papillary thyroid cancer or a benign thyroid nodule (not recorded which). Some clones in this sample may be carry-over from other donors' samples. Sequencing was carried out using tumor tissue.

CDR3 sequence reads: CASGSKNTGELFF. The CDR3 nucleotides read TGTGCCAGCGGGTCCAAGAACACCGGGGAGCTGTTTTTT. The rearrangement links TRBV2 to TRBJ2-2; D is unresolved. V was shortened by 8 bases and J by 1 base, with 8 bases between the two germline ends. Per germline, CDR1 SNHLY and CDR2 FYNNEI. This CDR3 comprises 13 residues.